This T cell receptor beta chain was sequenced in a study of cytomegalovirus exposure and HLA in healthy donors. Study-level points and caveats: Within the 90 to 150 validation repertoires, first-cohort TCR clusters tended to co-occur, according to a later analysis. Specificity of three CMV-associated chains for CMV antigens was verified in vitro.

V was pared by 6 bases and J by 3 bases, with 12 bases between. CDR1 MDHEN and CDR2 SYDVKM come from the germline V gene. This CDR3 has 14 amino acids. About this clone itself: Its antigen is still unknown.

Libraries were prepared by immunoSEQ multiplex PCR; TCRdb keeps only in-frame clonotypes and omits some of them. The table includes approximately 97,000 clones, approximately 93% detected once. Sequencing was done on a sample of PBMCs. The TCR comes from a woman in her 30s in good health and CMV-seropositive. The chain employs TRBV28 and TRBJ1-5; the D gene is possibly TRBD1 (6 bases). The CDR3 loop reads CASSLNRDNQPQHF. The CDR3 DNA sequence: TGTGCCAGCAGCCTCAACAGGGACAATCAGCCCCAGCATTTT.